Below are 21 T cell receptor beta chains sequenced from a single sample in a study of PD-1 blockade in classical Hodgkin lymphoma. Time point of the sample: newly diagnosed, previously untreated cHL patient sample. Here immunoSEQ multiplex PCR was the method, and the copy in TCRdb shows in-frame clones only, minus some. The sample lists around 27,000 clones; approximately 89% were seen once. Sequencing used peripheral blood mononuclear cells (PBMCs). The source of these receptors is a human donor with classical Hodgkin lymphoma.

The count of this clone is one. The chain carries TRBV5-4 and TRBJ1-4; D may be TRBD1 (6 bases). The CDR3 length is 16 residues. The ends were cut back, 3 bases at V and 5 bases at J, with 17 bases in the middle. Per the germline V gene, CDR1 is SGHNT and CDR2 is YYREEE (reference sequence). CDR3 bases: TGTGCCAGCAGCTGGGGGAGTAAGGGACAAAATGAAAAACTGTTTTTT. Translating it yields CASSWGSKGQNEKLFF.

This chain connects TRBV19 to TRBJ1-1, with 7 bases lining up with TRBD1. V dropped 3 bases and J dropped 1; count of bases not matched to a gene: 2. The germline V gene encodes CDR1 LNHDA and CDR2 SQIVND (reference sequence). There are 14 residues in the CDR3. The DNA of the CDR3 is TGTGCCAGTAGTATGGGACAGACGAACACTGAAGCTTTCTTT. Encoded protein: CASSMGQTNTEAFF. Looking up the rest from reference TRBV19 and TRBJ1-1 gives the full variable domain: DGGITQSPKYLFRKEGQNVTLSCEQNLNHDAMYWYRQDPGQGLRLIYYSQIVNDFQKGDIAEGYSVSREKKESFPLTVTSAQKNPTAFYLCASSMGQTNTEAFFGQGTRLTVV.

The rearrangement links TRBV7-8 to TRBJ1-1; D call uncertain. Trimming took 6 bases from V and 5 from J, leaving 16 bases between them. The CDR3 contains 14 residues. Germline V CDR1 and CDR2: SGHVS, FQNEAQ. The CDR3 loop is CASRRDGVGTEAFF. In DNA, the CDR3 is TGTGCCAGCAGGCGAGACGGGGTAGGAACTGAAGCTTTCTTT. Full variable domain (remainder filled in from reference TRBV7-8 and TRBJ1-1): GAGVSQSPRYKVAKRGQDVALRCDPISGHVSLFWYQQALGQGPEFLTYFQNEAQLDKSGLPSDRFFAERPEGSVSTLKIQRTQQEDSAVYLCASRRDGVGTEAFFGQGTRLTVV.

This chain joins TRBV27 and TRBJ2-7; D gene ambiguous. The CDR3 spans 9 residues. Germline V gives CDR1 MNHEY, CDR2 SMNVEV (reference sequence). The ends were cut back, 3 bases at V and 7 bases at J, with 1 base in the middle. CDR3 protein: CASSLEQYF. The CDR3 DNA reads TGTGCCAGCAGTTTGGAGCAGTACTTC.

The chain employs TRBV27 and TRBJ2-5; D is unresolved. Germline V gene data show CDR1 as MNHEY and CDR2 as SMNVEV (reference sequence). V dropped 3 bases and J dropped 11 bases, with 4 bases sitting between them. The CDR3 consists of 9 residues. The CDR3: CASSLEQYF. The CDR3 DNA reads TGTGCCAGCAGTTTGGAGCAGTACTTC.

The rearrangement links TRBV5-1 to TRBJ1-2; 9 bases agree with TRBD1. Germline lookup yields CDR1 SGHRS and CDR2 YFSETQ. The CDR3 is 17 amino acids. V lost 4 bases, J lost 5 bases, and 15 bases stayed unmatched. The CDR3 sequence is CASSPPPRTGVKYGYTF. The CDR3 DNA reads TGCGCCAGCAGCCCCCCCCCGCGGACAGGGGTGAAGTATGGCTACACCTTC.

The chain joins TRBV28 to TRBJ2-3; 8 positions agree with TRBD2. This CDR3 spans 17 amino acids. Germline V lookup: CDR1 MDHEN, CDR2 SYDVKM. The ends lost 2 bases at V and 2 bases at J; junction bases unmatched: 9. The DNA of the CDR3 is TGTGCCAGCAGTTTAGCGGCTAGCGGGCCGAACACAGATACGCAGTATTTT. It translates to CASSLAASGPNTDTQYF.

J is TRBJ1-1 and V is TRBV5-4; TRBD1 might be the D (5 bases). Per germline, CDR1 SGHNT and CDR2 YYREEE (reference sequence). There are 15 residues in the CDR3. V gave up 0 bases and J gave up 1 base, with 10 bases separating them. The CDR3 DNA follows: TGTGCCAGCAGCTTGGGGGGGGTCTCGAACACTGAAGCTTTCTTT. Its translation is CASSLGGVSNTEAFF.

The rearrangement links TRBV27 to TRBJ2-1, with 7 bases aligning to TRBD2. The length of the CDR3 is 13 residues. Germline lookup yields CDR1 MNHEY and CDR2 SMNVEV (reference sequence). With V trimmed by 4 bases and J by 5 bases, 2 bases remained unmatched. This CDR3 is CASSYGRNNEQFF. The CDR3 DNA reads as TGTGCCAGCAGTTACGGGAGGAACAATGAGCAGTTCTTC.

The chain uses TRBV28 and TRBJ2-7, with D perhaps matching TRBD1 (5 bases). V dropped 4 bases and J dropped 2 bases, with 6 bases sitting between them. This CDR3 spans 12 amino acids. Looked up from germline, CDR1 is MDHEN and CDR2 is SYDVKM. CDR3 DNA: TGTGCCAGCAGTTGGGGCACCTACGAGCAGTACTTC. Residues: CASSWGTYEQYF.

The V and J genes are TRBV19 and TRBJ2-5; no clear D. The length of the CDR3 is 13 residues. Germline V gene lookup returns CDR1 LNHDA and CDR2 SQIVND (reference sequence). V was clipped by 5 bases and J by 5 bases, with 12 bases between them. The CDR3 DNA is TGTGCCAGTAGTGAAGTTATTTTGGAGACCCAGTACTTC. Translating gives CASSEVILETQYF. The entire variable domain, with the rest obtained from reference TRBV19 and TRBJ2-5, is as follows: DGGITQSPKYLFRKEGQNVTLSCEQNLNHDAMYWYRQDPGQGLRLIYYSQIVNDFQKGDIAEGYSVSREKKESFPLTVTSAQKNPTAFYLCASSEVILETQYFGPGTRLLVL.

The gene calls are TRBV5-5 and TRBJ1-5; a weak D match, TRBD1 (6 bases). V was trimmed by 3 bases and J by 4 bases, leaving 17 bases between them. Looked up from germline, CDR1 is SGHKS and CDR2 is YYEKEE (reference sequence). CDR3 size: 16 residues. The CDR3 protein is CASSSRVGAGNQPQHF. CDR3 coding DNA: TGTGCCAGCAGCTCGAGGGTGGGGGCTGGTAATCAGCCCCAGCATTTT.

The chain uses TRBV18 and TRBJ2-4; a weak D match, TRBD1 (5 bases). The CDR3 sequence is 15 residues long. Germline V gene lookup returns CDR1 KGHSH and CDR2 LQKENI. V gave up 0 bases and J gave up 5 bases, with 11 bases separating them. CDR3 sequence: CASSPPTDWENIQYF. DNA for the CDR3: TGTGCCAGCTCACCACCGACAGATTGGGAAAACATTCAGTACTTC.

The chain recombines TRBV18 with TRBJ2-7, with D tentatively TRBD2 (6 bases). The CDR3 extends over 13 amino acids. The ends were cut back, 3 bases at V and 6 bases at J, with 12 bases in the middle. Germline V gene lookup returns CDR1 KGHSH and CDR2 LQKENI. CDR3 in amino acids: CASSPGSSREQYF. For the CDR3, the DNA is TGTGCCAGCTCACCCGGGAGCTCTCGCGAGCAGTACTTC.

The chain carries TRBV5-8 and TRBJ2-3; weak D call: TRBD1 (5 bases). V was clipped by 0 bases and J by 4 bases, with 12 bases between them. CDR1 SGHTS and CDR2 YDEGEE come from the germline V gene. The CDR3 length is 15 residues. This CDR3 is CASSLEQGAADTQYF. In DNA form, the CDR3 reads TGTGCCAGCAGCTTGGAGCAGGGTGCGGCAGATACGCAGTATTTT.

This chain uses TRBV30 with TRBJ2-1, with D possibly called TRBD1 or TRBD2 (5 bases each). V was cut by 2 bases and J by 8 bases, with 16 bases left in between. Germline V gives CDR1 GTSNPN, CDR2 SVGIG (reference sequence). This CDR3 spans 14 amino acids. Here the CDR3 DNA reads TGTGCCTGGAGTCCTTCGGCCCTGGGGGATGAGCAGTTCTTC. This encodes CAWSPSALGDEQFF.

The rearrangement joins TRBV19 to TRBJ1-3; D remains ambiguous. Germline V CDR1 and CDR2: LNHDA, SQIVND (reference sequence). The V and J ends lost 4 bases and 1 base respectively, with 11 bases between them. This CDR3 has 15 residues. CDR3 bases: TGTGCCAGTAGTACCGGGGAAGGGTCTGGAAACACCATATATTTT. It encodes CASSTGEGSGNTIYF.

The CDR3 protein is CASSPLRGAGGIDEQFF. Written as DNA, the CDR3 is TGTGCCAGCAGCCCGCTCCGGGGGGCAGGGGGCATTGATGAGCAGTTCTTC. This chain uses TRBV5-4 with TRBJ2-1; TRBD1 might be the D (8 bases). CDR1 is SGHNT, CDR2 YYREEE, per germline (reference sequence). This CDR3 comprises 17 residues. V shed 4 bases and J shed 8 bases, with 25 bases lying between them.

The chain employs TRBV19 and TRBJ1-1, with D unresolved. Trimming removed 6 bases from V and 3 bases from J, with 20 bases in between. Per germline, CDR1 LNHDA and CDR2 SQIVND (reference sequence). This CDR3 has 16 amino acids. Here the CDR3 DNA reads TGTGCCAGTAGCGAGTGGGAGGCGGCCGGAGACACTGAAGCTTTCTTT. Its translation is CASSEWEAAGDTEAFF.

This chain links TRBV6-6 with TRBJ2-5; D perhaps matches TRBD1 (6 bases). The V and J ends lost 8 bases and 2 bases respectively, with 18 bases between them. Germline CDR1 and CDR2: MNHNY and SVGAGI (reference sequence). The CDR3 spans 15 residues. The CDR3 is CASEKKDRFQETQYF. DNA for the CDR3: TGTGCCAGCGAAAAAAAAGACAGGTTTCAAGAGACCCAGTACTTC.

The chain combines TRBV5-3 with TRBJ2-2; possible D gene TRBD2, 6 bases. TRBV5-3 is marked as an open reading frame, function uncertain. V was cut by 5 bases and J by 0 bases, with 23 bases left in between. This CDR3 spans 19 amino acids. The CDR3 loop reads CARRPGDLSYLANTGELFF. CDR3 in DNA: TGTGCCAGAAGGCCGGGGGACCTCTCCTACCTCGCGAACACCGGGGAGCTGTTTTTT.